Only a few counts were recorded for the clone carrying this T cell receptor beta chain. This entry belongs to a study of human T cells and chemical hapten exposure. V shed 0 bases and J shed 5 bases, with 7 bases lying between them. Germline V gene data show CDR1 as MNHEY and CDR2 as SVGAGI. This CDR3 has 14 residues. Described time point: pre-sensitization, week 0. Noted treatment: therapeutic diphenylcyclopropenone sensitization with weekly scalp DPC. Those who donated were patients with alopecia, 18 to 70 years of age, and suitable for DPC. TCRdb recomputed calls from the RACE reads with MiXCR, one row per CDR3 protein. The data contain approximately 370,000 distinct CDR3 sequences, about 5% of them singletons.

The V call is TRBV6-5, the J call TRBJ1-4; D is undetermined. This receptor was obtained from a woman aged 18-29 years with alopecia areata. Some clones in this sample may be carry-over from other donors' samples. Sequencing used whole blood, obtained in connection with sensitization to the hapten diphenylcyclopropenone (DPC). The CDR3 DNA reads TGTGCCAGCAGTTACTCGACCGGGAATGAAAAACTGTTTTTT. Translated, it gives CASSYSTGNEKLFF.